The source of this TCR beta chain is a study of cytomegalovirus exposure and HLA in healthy donors. The CDR3 sequence is 16 residues long. Unmatched junction bases numbered 11, after V lost 3 bases and J lost 8 bases. Germline loops: CDR1 SGHRS, CDR2 YFSETQ. Primers for the PCR totalled 60 Vbeta and 13 Jbeta. Only in-frame clones appear in the TCRdb table, and some are missing; sequencing was by immunoSEQ multiplex PCR. The table lists about 120,000 clones, around 77% of them singletons. The sequenced sample was PBMCs. The V gene is TRBV5-1, the J gene TRBJ1-4; 9 nucleotides agree with TRBD1. This TCR was sampled from a male donor in good health and CMV-seropositive. The CDR3 loop is CASSWVPGQGGEKLFF. CDR3 DNA sequence: TGCGCCAGCAGCTGGGTCCCGGGACAGGGTGGAGAAAAACTGTTTTTT.